This entry describes one TCR beta chain. Its matching antigen is unknown. This entry is derived from a study of cytomegalovirus exposure and HLA in healthy donors. For the study at large: Early released data had tens of millions of unique TCRs, all coming from HLA-typed donors. Study conclusions and caveats: One later analysis reportedly identified an Asian-associated ancestry cluster that showed fewer N-insertions than the 666-donor mean. The study reported that TCR beta sequences accurately predicted HLA-A and HLA-B alleles in most subjects.

In the PCR, 60 Vbeta and 13 Jbeta primers were used. In the original processing: An analysis that came later counted some 81 million unique TCR beta chains, around 12 million shared. Clones were read by immunoSEQ multiplex PCR, and TCRdb kept only the in-frame ones, dropping some. V and J calls and clone size are as listed in that table; D and trimming were resolved from the DNA. The table records 160,000 or so clones, 80% to 90% of them present only once. The receptor was isolated from a woman between 45 and 65 years old in good health and CMV-seronegative. Sample: PBMCs.

The CDR3 DNA sequence: TGTGCCAGCAGCTATACCGGGACAGGGGCCTACGAGCAGTACTTC. Its protein is CASSYTGTGAYEQYF. The V call is TRBV11-2, the J call TRBJ2-7, with 10 bases lining up with TRBD1. In germline, CDR1 is SGHAT, CDR2 FQNNGV. The CDR3 loop spans 15 amino acids. J was trimmed by 2 bases and V by 4 bases; bases with no gene match: 5.